This T cell receptor (beta chain) was obtained from a study of CD8 T cells in Susac syndrome. Findings of the study overall: The study conceded that relatively few individuals underwent its TCR sequencing and HLA analysis.

Negative isolation was applied to CD8+ and CD4+ T cells, and FACS enrichment was applied to TEMRA cells. Points on this clonotype: Its specificity is not known.

Random hexamers were used to reverse transcribe an amount of about 0.45 to 1 ug RNA. The TCR beta CDR3 was amplified by immunoSEQ multiplex PCR across 54 Vbeta, 13 Jbeta. TCRdb processed the immunoSEQ multiplex PCR reads anew with MiXCR; each CDR3 protein has one entry. This sample yields 110,000 or so distinct CDR3 sequences, of which roughly 97% are seen a single time; 0.096% belongs to the top ten. V gave up 3 bases and J gave up 2 bases, with 9 bases separating them. CDR3 length: 13 residues. Germline V gene sequence: CDR1 SQVTM, CDR2 ANQGSEA. The V call is TRBV29-1, the J call TRBJ2-3, with D tentatively TRBD2 (6 bases). Source material: CD4+ T cells from PBMCs. The TCR originated in a human donor in good health. The CDR3 region is CSVDRDFTDTQYF. DNA of the CDR3: TGCAGCGTTGACAGGGACTTCACAGATACGCAGTATTTT.